A single sample gave rise to the 17 T cell receptor beta chains below, sequenced in a study of CD8+ T cells in alopecia areata. Investigators isolated RNA and reverse transcribed it into cDNA to act as the sequencing template. The repertoire was sequenced with immunoSEQ multiplex PCR; TCRdb's copy has only in-frame clones and lacks some. The sample yields about 120,000 clones, roughly 58% seen once. Treatment defined: oral pan-JAK inhibitor, 5-10 mg twice daily. The sequenced sample was CD8+ T cells sorted from blood, obtained at week 4, from a patient treated with tofacitinib. The source is a human donor with alopecia areata.

V usage is TRBV28 and J usage is TRBJ1-5; a possible D gene is TRBD1 (6 bases). The germline V gene encodes CDR1 MDHEN and CDR2 SYDVKM. This CDR3 comprises 14 residues. Trimming removed 5 bases from V and 4 bases from J, with 12 bases in between. The CDR3 DNA is TGTGCCAGCAGTGTAACGGACAGAAATCAGCCCCAGCATTTT. Translating gives CASSVTDRNQPQHF.

The chain has TRBV27 and TRBJ2-2; 10 bases are shared with TRBD1. The CDR3 is made up of 15 amino acids. The V gene end was trimmed by 7 bases and the J gene end by 7 bases; junction bases not matched to a gene: 9. Looked up from germline, CDR1 is MNHEY and CDR2 is SMNVEV (reference sequence). CDR3 sequence: CASKAGGQGHGELFF. The CDR3 nucleotides are TGTGCCAGCAAGGCCGGGGGACAGGGGCACGGGGAGCTGTTTTTT.

The chain combines TRBV29-1 with TRBJ1-1; TRBD1 matches 8 bases. With 7 bases clipped from V and 3 bases from J, the junction kept 4 bases outside the gene matches. CDR3 length equals 12 residues. Germline V lookup: CDR1 SQVTM, CDR2 ANQGSEA. Written as DNA, the CDR3 is TGCAGCGGCAGGGGGCGGGACACTGAAGCTTTCTTT. Translating gives CSGRGRDTEAFF.

This clone was observed a few times. Other DNA sequences of this sample code for an identical CDR3. V is TRBV11-2 and J is TRBJ2-3; D may be TRBD1 (6 bases). V lost 7 bases and J 2 bases, leaving 10 bases between the germline ends. Germline V gives CDR1 SGHAT, CDR2 FQNNGV. The length of the CDR3 is 13 residues. The CDR3 DNA reads TGTGCCAGCACCAGGGGCTACACAGATACGCAGTATTTT. It translates to CASTRGYTDTQYF.

V and J are TRBV27 and TRBJ2-3, with 10 bases that match TRBD1. From germline, CDR1 is MNHEY and CDR2 SMNVEV (reference sequence). Trimming cost V 6 bases and J 5 bases; bases outside gene matches: 5. This CDR3 contains 14 residues. This chain's CDR3 is CASSSGQGRDTQYF. CDR3 bases: TGTGCCAGCAGCTCGGGACAGGGGAGAGATACGCAGTATTTT.

The CDR3 spells CASGTTGPQYF. In DNA form, the CDR3 reads TGTGCCAGCGGGACGACAGGACCTCAGTACTTC. The rearrangement joins TRBV7-2 to TRBJ2-4, with D perhaps matching TRBD1 (6 bases). Germline lookup yields CDR1 SGHTA and CDR2 FQGNSA. The CDR3 totals 11 residues. V lost 8 bases to trimming and J lost 12 bases, with 14 bases between them. The full variable domain, completed using reference TRBV7-2 and TRBJ2-4, is GAGVSQSPSNKVTEKGKDVELRCDPISGHTALYWYRQSLGQGLEFLIYFQGNSAPDKSGLPSDRFSAERTGGSVSTLTIQRTQQEDSAVYLCASGTTGPQYFGAGTRLSVL.

CDR3 DNA: TGCGCCAGCAGCTTGGAGTCATACAATGAGCAGTTCTTC. Encoded protein: CASSLESYNEQFF. The chain combines TRBV5-1 with TRBJ2-1; D unresolved. Per germline, CDR1 SGHRS and CDR2 YFSETQ. The V end was cut by 0 bases, the J end by 4 bases, with 5 bases between. The CDR3 runs 13 residues. Full variable domain (outside the CDR3, taken from reference TRBV5-1 and TRBJ2-1): KAGVTQTPRYLIKTRGQQVTLSCSPISGHRSVSWYQQTPGQGLQFLFEYFSETQRNKGNFPGRFSGRQFSNSRSEMNVSTLELGDSALYLCASSLESYNEQFFGPGTRLTVL.

The J gene is TRBJ2-7, the V gene TRBV7-2; either TRBD1 or TRBD2 may supply D (5 bases each). V shed 5 bases and J shed 0 bases, with 11 bases lying between them. CDR3 size: 14 residues. Looked up from germline, CDR1 is SGHTA and CDR2 is FQGNSA. The CDR3 loop is CASSQGRSSYEQYF. CDR3 in DNA: TGTGCCAGCAGCCAGGGACGGAGCTCCTACGAGCAGTACTTC.

The CDR3 sequence is CADNGGPYGYTF. CDR3 nucleotide sequence: TGTGCAGATAACGGGGGGCCCTATGGCTACACCTTC. The chain carries TRBV2 and TRBJ1-2; D is possibly TRBD1 (6 bases). The CDR3 has 12 residues. In germline, CDR1 is SNHLY, CDR2 FYNNEI. Full variable domain (missing parts from reference TRBV2 and TRBJ1-2): EPEVTQTPSHQVTQMGQEVILRCVPISNHLYFYWYRQILGQKVEFLVSFYNNEISEKSEIFDDQFSVERPDGSNFTLKIRSTKLEDSAMYFCADNGGPYGYTFGSGTRLTVV.

This sequence joins TRBV5-4 and TRBJ1-2; D remains unclear. Germline values: CDR1 SGHNT, CDR2 YYREEE (reference sequence). Trimming cost V 3 bases and J 8 bases, with 17 bases left between them. The CDR3 totals 14 residues. CDR3 in DNA: TGTGCCAGCAGCTCTTTTGAGGTTCATGGCGGCTACACCTTC. It encodes CASSSFEVHGGYTF.

The gene calls are TRBV30 and TRBJ2-3; 7 positions agree with TRBD1. With V trimmed by 7 bases and J by 6 bases, 7 bases remained unmatched. The germline gives CDR1 GTSNPN, CDR2 SVGIG (reference sequence). CDR3 length equals 12 residues. DNA of the CDR3: TGTGCCTACCTGACAGGGCCGGATACGCAGTATTTT. This translates into CAYLTGPDTQYF.

The rearrangement joins TRBV6-5 to TRBJ2-7; maybe TRBD2 (6 bases). The CDR3 contains 14 residues. From germline, CDR1 is MNHEY and CDR2 SVGAGI. V gave up 7 bases and J gave up 5 bases, with 18 bases separating them. CDR3 nucleotide sequence: TGTGCCAGCATTGGGGTGCGGGAACAGGACGAGCAGTACTTC. This sequence encodes CASIGVREQDEQYF.

This chain connects TRBV30 to TRBJ1-1, with D tentatively TRBD1 (5 bases). Germline CDR1 is GTSNPN and CDR2 is SVGIG (reference sequence). The CDR3 spans 12 residues. Trimming pared 0 bases from V and 9 bases from J, leaving 11 bases between. As DNA, the CDR3 is TGTGCCTGGAGTGTAGGGACGTCTCAAGCTTTCTTT. It is translated as CAWSVGTSQAFF. Complete variable domain (other parts from reference TRBV30 and TRBJ1-1): SQTIHQWPATLVQPVGSPLSLECTVEGTSNPNLYWYRQAAGRGLQLLFYSVGIGQISSEVPQNLSASRPQDRQFILSSKKLLLSDSGFYLCAWSVGTSQAFFGQGTRLTVV.

The chain is built from TRBV4-3 and TRBJ2-1; tentatively, D is TRBD1 (5 bases). CDR1 LGHNA and CDR2 YSLEER come from the germline V gene. The CDR3 has 13 residues. V dropped 0 bases and J dropped 7 bases, with 7 bases sitting between them. This chain's CDR3 is CASSQDQGNEQFF. DNA of the CDR3: TGCGCCAGCAGCCAAGATCAGGGTAATGAGCAGTTCTTC.

This chain connects TRBV27 to TRBJ2-2, with unresolved D. The CDR3 runs to 12 residues. Trimming removed 4 bases at V and 8 bases at J, with 8 bases between. Per the germline V gene, CDR1 is MNHEY and CDR2 is SMNVEV (reference sequence). CDR3: CASSSVGGELFF. The CDR3 nucleotides read TGTGCCAGCAGTTCTGTGGGGGGGGAGCTGTTTTTT.

The rearrangement uses TRBV11-2 and TRBJ2-1; 11 nucleotides agree with TRBD1. The V and J ends lost 3 bases and 8 bases, in that order; junction bases with no gene match: 3. CDR3 length: 14 residues. CDR1 and CDR2 (germline): SGHAT, FQNNGV. The CDR3 DNA is TGTGCCAGCAGCTTGGGACAGGGGGTGTATGAGCAGTTCTTC. This sequence encodes CASSLGQGVYEQFF.

The J gene is TRBJ2-5, the V gene TRBV5-6; no reliable D call. The CDR3 spans 14 residues. Germline values: CDR1 SGHDT, CDR2 YYEEEE. The germline V and J ends were trimmed by 0 bases and 4 bases, with 10 bases remaining between them. CDR3 protein: CASSLVNGVETQYF. In DNA form, the CDR3 reads TGTGCCAGCAGCTTGGTGAATGGCGTAGAGACCCAGTACTTC.